The T cell receptor beta chain under discussion was sequenced for a study of monozygotic twins with inflammatory bowel disease. The authors made each sample's cDNA in eight separate reactions. Following a re-call of the 5' RACE reads, TCRdb has one entry per CDR3 protein and lacks DNA. Its listing shows around 370,000 distinct CDR3 sequences. Concerning this clonotype: Its cognate antigen is unknown.

CDR3 length equals 12 residues. CDR1 DFQATT and CDR2 SNEGSKA come from the germline V gene (reference sequence). Donors each contributed one blood sample measuring 2 to 2.5 ml. General study findings and limits: Among twins, concordant and discordant pairs did not differ in repertoire similarity, possibly from limited power. IBD patients share fewer clonotypes with other people than healthy twins do, especially with disease activity.

The sequence came from a human donor with ulcerative colitis or Crohn's disease, or a healthy co-twin of an affected twin (not recorded which). The sample consisted of blood. The chain carries TRBV20-1 and TRBJ2-7; TCRdb returns TRBD1, unconfirmable since there is no DNA. Here the CDR3 reads CSARGGAYEQYF.